This entry features one TCR beta chain sequence. This clonotype was seen a handful of times. Its target antigen remains unknown. Base qualities are not provided; no much larger clone lies one nucleotide away. The data stem from a study of T-cell memory formation after mild COVID-19 (dated by TCRdb to the early 2020s). For the wider study: TCR sequence clusters from the two donors were found to be largely donor specific. T-cell clones expanding and contracting after mild COVID-19 in a couple of donors were tracked by longitudinal TCRalpha and TCRbeta repertoire sequencing. Two young, previously healthy adult volunteers made up the cohort, one male and one female. The research as a whole found: The detection of some responding clones in pre-infection memory suggests that pre-existing cross-reactive memory T cells joined the SARS-CoV-2 response. Contracting CD4+ clones turned up mainly in the CM and EM memory subsets, whereas EMRA was where CD8+ clones were enriched. Clones contracting from day 15 to 85 had balanced CD4/CD8 phenotypes, while a second wave expanding from day 15 to 37 was biased towards CD4+. The study included only two mild cases, and larger cohorts that include severe cases with pre-infection samples were judged to be necessary. SARS-CoV-2 specificity of the second-wave clones peaking on day 37 was not confirmed.

Here V drops 3 bases and J drops 3 bases, and the junction holds 7 bases not matched to any gene. Spanning cysteine to phenylalanine, the CDR3 consists of 15 amino acids. The kept DNA is CDR3 alone, 45 bases in frame from the first base. Looking up the germline V gene (reference sequence) yields CDR1 DFQATT and CDR2 SNEGSKA. The sample was run on an Illumina NovaSeq 6000. Using 5'RACE with constant-segment primers, TCRalpha and TCRbeta cDNA libraries were constructed, with sample barcodes and unique molecular identifiers added in the process. RNA was extracted from every sample with Trizol reagent. The libraries were amplified in two PCR steps, and the second step added a second sample barcode and Illumina TruSeq adapters. Sequencing of the libraries was done on an Illumina NovaSeq, producing 2 x 150 bp paired-end reads. In the source study's methods: Reads were demultiplexed and collapsed into UMI-guided consensus sequences with migec v1.2.7. Using mixcr v2.1.11, UMI consensuses were aligned to TRA and TRB V and J templates and then assembled into clonotypes. A clonotype was counted as expanded or contracted only when both edgeR and NoisET called the clonotype significant, with the noise models trained on biological replicates. For edgeR calls, the thresholds were a false discovery rate-adjusted p below 0.01 and a log2 fold-change of 1. PCA with hierarchical clustering of max-normalized trajectories of the 1000 most abundant clonotypes was used as exploratory dynamics analysis. Separately sequenced CD4+ and CD8+ repertoires were used to assign the CD4 or CD8 phenotype of responding clones. TCRdb redid the processing of the public reads, applying fastp at Q25 and MiXCR, and retained in-frame beta chains. Identical CDR3 proteins give one entry, which carries the most common genes and DNA. These V and J calls are TCRdb output, not the study's own analysis. The sample table records 470,000 or so distinct CDR3 sequences; about 23% of these occur just once. The ten largest make up approximately 12% of the sample.

Ficoll-Paque density gradient centrifugation was used to isolate PBMCs. The sequenced sample was PBMCs or a T cell subset sorted from them (not recorded which). The clonotype comes from an adult woman who had mild COVID-19 (a few samples of this study predate the infection). The sample titles of this study are shuffled in the database, so cell type and time point are left out; the donor was told from shared clones. The chain joins TRBV20-1 to TRBJ2-3; TRBD2 agrees with 9 junctional bases. This receptor has the CDR3 CSASSASGVTDTQYF. The nucleotide sequence is given as TGCAGTGCTAGTTCGGCTAGCGGGGTGACAGATACGCAGTATTTT.